The present T cell receptor beta chain was sequenced within a study of blood T cells in healthy people across ages (dated by TCRdb to 2013 to 2016). In terms of the full investigation: Template switching captured roughly one uniquely barcoded TCR beta cDNA molecule per two T cells in model experiments. Using deep sequencing normalized with unique cDNA molecular identifiers, the study measured how TCR beta repertoire diversity changes with age. Four age groups were formed from the donors: young (average approximately 15 years), middle-aged (just under 40), aged (about 62) and long-lived (more than 75). Donors of different ages were randomly distributed across sequencing lanes to avoid experimental bias. For two donors (one aged 18 to 30 and one aged 80 or older), the study analyzed two additional independent replicas of 1 million unique cDNA reads from the same blood draw. On the study overall, not on this receptor specifically: Compared with the aged group, more naive CD4+ T cells, fewer expanded clones and increased TCR diversity were shown by the long-lived group, suggesting age selection. As age increased, observed TCR beta diversity per million T cells dropped in a roughly linear way, and a significant reduction was already evident by age 40. Estimates of total diversity based on one million sequenced T cells were regarded as lower bounds and as underestimates. Because donor CMV infection status was unknown, age-related changes in expanded clonotypes were potentially confounded. Observed TCR beta diversity correlated strongly with the percentage of naive T cells measured by flow cytometry. Because profiling used bulk unsorted PBMCs, naive and antigen-experienced compartments could not be compared conclusively.

The table lists this clonotype with a few counts. Its antigen remains unidentified. Nothing much larger sits one base from this clone, and base qualities are not available. A distance of 9 bases separates the germline ends of V and J, which lose 1 base and 8 bases respectively. The CDR3 covers 12 residues, taking in both the cysteine and the phenylalanine. The CDR3 DNA has 36 bases and is translated from base 1. Per the germline V gene, SGHDT is the CDR1 and YYEEEE is the CDR2. Donors were 39 systemically healthy Caucasian individuals from Russia aged roughly 6 to 90 years. Each donor gave around 9.9 milliliters of peripheral blood, collected into EDTA-treated Vacutainer tubes. PBMCs were isolated by Ficoll-Paque density-gradient centrifugation, with at least 6 million obtained per sample. Total RNA was extracted from PBMCs with Trizol reagent, with at least 6 micrograms obtained per sample. For every donor, an aliquot of PBMCs went through flow cytometry to measure the percentages of naive CD45RAhigh/CD27high T cells.

Libraries were prepared through 5' RACE. TCRdb shows the sequencer as Illumina HiSeq 2500. A second PCR of about 6 to 11 cycles was run with a J-beta primer mix and a sample-barcoded 5' primer. A unique molecular identifier was introduced onto each TCR beta cDNA molecule by a template-switch 5' adaptor carrying 12 random nucleotides. Each sample yielded at least 2.5 million CDR3-containing paired-end reads. All of the RNA was converted into first-strand cDNA using the Mint cDNA synthesis kit, with a TRBC-specific oligonucleotide serving as the primer. All cDNA was treated with uracil-DNA glycosylase and then went through a first 18-cycle PCR with the universal primers M1SS and BC2_uni_R. The original methods were these. For normalization, 1 million high-quality reads, each with a distinct molecular identifier, were randomly selected from each sample. Instead of being binned into consensus sequences, reads with shared molecular identifiers were discarded. MiTCR, with a Q25 quality threshold and the strictest error-elimination algorithm, was used for CDR3 identification, clonotype clustering and error correction. A nonparametric unseen species model using Euler transformation provided a lower-bound estimate of total TCR beta diversity. In TCRdb, the public reads were trimmed at Q25 with fastp and aligned with MiXCR, with productive beta chains retained. Rows with a matching CDR3 protein are joined into one entry that keeps the most common DNA and genes. TCRdb, not the original authors, processed these V and J calls. This sample holds about 1.4 million distinct CDR3 sequences; around 55% were observed only once. 6.5% to 8.5% of the sample is in the top ten clones.

Sequencing used blood. The TCR comes from a man aged 18 to 29 in good health. The chain links TRBV5-6 with TRBJ1-2; there is no confident call for the D gene. The CDR3 corresponds to CASSLYTEGYTF. The sequenced DNA: TGTGCCAGCAGCTTGTATACAGAAGGCTACACCTTC.